This T cell receptor beta chain was found in a study of OX40 agonist ivuxolimab in advanced cancers. The V end lost 5 bases, the J end lost 0 bases, and 8 bases lay between the germline ends. Germline CDR1 and CDR2: MNHEY and SVGAGI. This CDR3 contains 13 residues. The method was immunoSEQ multiplex PCR; TCRdb's version includes in-frame clones alone and lacks a portion of them. The table lists 53,000 or so clones, about 90% of them singletons. The sequence was obtained from an adult with an advanced solid tumor such as melanoma, head and neck, liver or kidney cancer. J is TRBJ2-7 and V is TRBV6-5; D is perhaps TRBD2 (5 bases). This material consisted of CD4+ or CD8+ T cells sorted from blood, taken in a trial of the OX40 agonist ivuxolimab. CDR3 sequence: CASSRESSYEQYF. For the CDR3, the DNA is TGTGCCAGCAGTCGGGAAAGCTCCTACGAGCAGTACTTC.